The subject of this entry is one TCR beta chain. Its antigen is not identified. Germline loops: CDR1 LGHNA, CDR2 YSLEER. This CDR3 is built from 15 residues. V gave up 0 bases and J gave up 6 bases; unmatched junction bases: 5. Using immunoSEQ multiplex PCR, the repertoire was profiled, and TCRdb retains in-frame clones only, with some absent. The data hold more than 2 million clones, with 85% to 95% observed a single time. These data belong to a study of shared clonotypes between healthy human individuals. Study-level points and caveats: Estimated clonotype richness was generally higher in naive than memory subsets. Despite large depth, sorted-subset datasets appeared incompletely sequenced.

Caucasian adults residing in Nashville, Tennessee made up all the donors. Sequencing was performed on naive CD4+ T cells sorted from blood. Stated subset: CD45RA+ positively selected. The chain has TRBV4-3 and TRBJ2-5, with 9 bases matching TRBD2. This sequence was found in a man younger than 30 in good health. In DNA, the CDR3 is TGCGCCAGCAGCCAAGAATATGCGGGGGGGAAGACCCAGTACTTC. Protein: CASSQEYAGGKTQYF.